Listed below are T cell receptor beta chains from one sample, sequenced in a study of blood T cell repertoires in COVID-19. The assay was immunoSEQ multiplex PCR, and TCRdb's table has in-frame clones only and misses some. The table shows hundreds of thousands of clones, with about 79% occurring only once. Sequenced sample: peripheral blood. These TCRs come from a man older than 75 with acute or convalescent COVID-19. Each CDR3 is given with its conserved first and last residue. The order of the fields is D gene, J gene, clone size, V gene, CDR3 DNA, CDR3 protein. The D gene is left open where the match is weak. Clone size appears in some rows only: once, few, many, or a class for an expanded clone.

TRBD1 TRBJ1-4 NA TRBV2 TGTGCCAGCATTTCGAGGACAGGGGATCGAGAAAAACTGTTTTTT CASISRTGDREKLFF
NA TRBJ1-5 once TRBV10-3 TGTGCCATCAGGACGGAGAGCAATCAGCCCCAGCATTTT CAIRTESNQPQHF
NA TRBJ1-5 NA TRBV7-6 TGTGCCAGCAGCTTAAAAGGAGCAGGGGCTCATAGCAATCAGCCCCAGCATTTT CASSLKGAGAHSNQPQHF
NA TRBJ2-1 once TRBV2 TGTGCCAGCAAACCCGCCATGAGCTCCTACAATGAGCAGTTCTTC CASKPAMSSYNEQFF
NA TRBJ1-2 once TRBV18 TGTGCCAGCTCACCACCGGACAGAGTAAGCGGCTACACCTTC CASSPPDRVSGYTF
NA TRBJ1-5 NA TRBV4-2 TGTGCCAGCAGCCAACTAGGGGGGGATAGCAATCAGCCCCAGCATTTT CASSQLGGDSNQPQHF
TRBD1 TRBJ2-7 NA TRBV3-1/TRBV3-2 TGTGCCAGCAGCCAAGTTCCGGGACAGGGCTACGAGCAGTACTTC CASSQVPGQGYEQYF
TRBD2 TRBJ2-1 NA TRBV7-3 TGTGCCAGCAGCTCCCAGGCGGGAGGTCCCTACAATGAGCAGTTCTTC CASSSQAGGPYNEQFF
TRBD1 TRBJ1-6 NA TRBV3-1/TRBV3-2 TGTGCCAGCAGCTCATGGACAGGGGGCGTAAATTCACCCCTCCACTTT CASSSWTGGVNSPLHF
TRBD1 TRBJ1-6 NA TRBV27 TGTGCCAGCAGCTGGGGACAGGGGAATTCACCCCTCCACTTT CASSWGQGNSPLHF
NA TRBJ1-2 NA TRBV28 TGTGCCAGCACCCTTCTTGGTGGACTGGGCTACACCTTC CASTLLGGLGYTF
NA TRBJ1-2 NA TRBV28 TGTGCCAGCAGTTTTGGCCAGGGCTATGGCTACACCTTC CASSFGQGYGYTF
NA TRBJ2-7 NA TRBV7-9 TGTGCCAGCAGCTTAGAGGTGGCGGAACCATCGTACGAGCAGTACTTC CASSLEVAEPSYEQYF
NA TRBJ1-2 NA TRBV6-5 TGTGCCAGCAGTTACCCGGGGGGGCCGAGCTATGGCTACACCTTC CASSYPGGPSYGYTF
NA TRBJ1-5 NA TRBV28 TGTGCCAGCGCGAATCCTTACCCGGAGCAGCCCCAGCATTTT CASANPYPEQPQHF
NA TRBJ2-7 NA TRBV4-2 TGTGCCAGCAGCCAAGTGGGGGGAGCGATGCCGTCCGGAAGCTCCTACGAGCAGTACTTC CASSQVGGAMPSGSSYEQYF
NA TRBJ2-2 NA TRBV3-1/TRBV3-2 TGTGCCAGCAGCCAAGGAGCGCTAGCGTGGGATCCTACCGGCCGAATTACGAACACCGGGGAGCTGTTTTTT CASSQGALAWDPTGRITNTGELFF
TRBD1 TRBJ2-1 NA TRBV6-4 TGTGCCAGCAGTGTCTCCGGGACAGGGAATGAGCAGTTCTTC CASSVSGTGNEQFF
TRBD2 TRBJ2-3 NA TRBV24-1 TGTGCCACCAGTGACATCGGGACTAGCGGGGGTGTTCCTCGAGGGCAGTATTTT CATSDIGTSGGVPRGQYF
TRBD1 TRBJ1-3 NA TRBV28 TGTGCCAGCAGTAGGACAGGGCTAATATTAGGAAACACCATATATTTT CASSRTGLILGNTIYF
TRBD1 TRBJ1-6 once TRBV5-6 TGTGCCAGCAGCCTAGGGACAGGGGTCGGGGCACCCCTCCACTTT CASSLGTGVGAPLHF
NA TRBJ1-5 NA TRBV2 TGTGCCAGCAGCGGGGGGGGTTATAGCAATCAGCCCCAGCATTTT CASSGGGYSNQPQHF
NA TRBJ2-3 NA TRBV3-1/TRBV3-2 TGTGCCAGCAGCCAAGATTTCGGGACACAGCCCACAGATACGCAGTATTTT CASSQDFGTQPTDTQYF
TRBD1 TRBJ1-5 NA TRBV18 TGTGCCAGCTCACCGGCGACAGGGAATGTTAATCAGCCCCAGCATTTT CASSPATGNVNQPQHF
NA TRBJ1-1 NA TRBV3-1/TRBV3-2 TGTGCCAGCAGCCAAAGGGACACGAACACTGAAGCTTTCTTT CASSQRDTNTEAFF
NA TRBJ2-3 NA TRBV7-6 TGTGCCAGCAGCTTTCCGGGACTCTCCACAGATACGCAGTATTTT CASSFPGLSTDTQYF
NA TRBJ1-1 NA TRBV2 TGTGCCAGCTGTTTCTCCGACAGGAACACTGAAGCTTTCTTT CASCFSDRNTEAFF
TRBD1 TRBJ2-5 once TRBV5-6 TGTGCCAGCAGCAGGGACAGGGGAGAGACCCAGTACTTC CASSRDRGETQYF
NA TRBJ2-2 NA TRBV18 TGTGCCAGCTCACCCCAGGGCCGGGAGCTGTTTTTT CASSPQGRELFF
NA TRBJ1-2 NA TRBV12-3/TRBV12-4 TGTGCCAGCAGTTTGGACATTGGCTATGGCTACACCTTC CASSLDIGYGYTF
TRBD1 TRBJ2-7 NA TRBV5-1 TGCGCCAGCAGCTTGAAAAGACAGGGATACGAGCAGTACTTC CASSLKRQGYEQYF
TRBD1 TRBJ2-7 few TRBV9 TGTGCCAGCAGCCACGGATTGGACAGGATTCTCTCCTACGAGCAGTACTTC CASSHGLDRILSYEQYF
NA TRBJ1-4 NA TRBV7-9 TGTGCCAGCAGCTTAGTCGGGGAAAAACTGTTTTTT CASSLVGEKLFF
TRBD2 TRBJ2-2 NA TRBV10-3 TGTGCCACTACGGGACTATTGCCCGGGGAGCTGTTTTTT CATTGLLPGELFF
NA TRBJ2-6 NA TRBV11-2 TGTGCCAGCAGCTTCGCCCGGTCTGGGGCCAACGTCCTGACTTTC CASSFARSGANVLTF
NA TRBJ1-3 NA TRBV18 TGTGCCAGCTCACCCCAGGGGCCATTTACTGGAAACACCATATATTTT CASSPQGPFTGNTIYF
NA TRBJ1-1 NA TRBV18 TGTGCCAGCTCAGGATACAGTGTATCTGAAGCTTTCTTT CASSGYSVSEAFF